This T cell receptor (beta chain) was sequenced for a study of shared clonotypes between healthy human individuals. Findings and caveats of the study: As a rule, naive subsets had a larger estimated richness than memory subsets. Non-shared clonotypes displayed generation probabilities falling below those of clonotypes present in all four donors.

Libraries were prepared by immunoSEQ multiplex PCR; TCRdb keeps only in-frame clonotypes and omits some of them. The table records some 2.1 million clones, roughly 95% of them present only once. CDR3 length: 14 amino acids. The ends lost 5 bases at V and 5 bases at J; junction bases unmatched: 8. The germline V gene encodes CDR1 LNHDA and CDR2 SQIVND (reference sequence). As regards this clone: What it binds is unknown.

The origin of this receptor is a man aged 18 to 29 in good health. The genes are TRBV19 and TRBJ2-5, with 7 nucleotides matching TRBD1. Sample: naive CD4+ T cells sorted from blood. Subset in this sample: CD45RA+ positively selected. CDR3 sequence (DNA): TGTGCCAGTAGTGCCCGACAGGGTTGGGAGACCCAGTACTTC. It codes for CASSARQGWETQYF.